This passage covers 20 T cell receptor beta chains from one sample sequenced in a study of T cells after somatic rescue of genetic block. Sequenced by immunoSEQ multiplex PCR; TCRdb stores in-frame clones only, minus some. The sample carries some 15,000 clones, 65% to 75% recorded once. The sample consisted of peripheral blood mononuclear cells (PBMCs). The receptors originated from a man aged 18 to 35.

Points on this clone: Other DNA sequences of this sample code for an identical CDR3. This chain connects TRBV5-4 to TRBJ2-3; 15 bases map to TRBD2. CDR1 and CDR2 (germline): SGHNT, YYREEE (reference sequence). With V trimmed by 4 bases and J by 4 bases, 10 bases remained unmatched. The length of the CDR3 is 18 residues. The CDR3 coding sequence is TGTGCCAGCAGCAGGACTAGCGGGAGGGCCCTCGGAGCAGATACGCAGTATTTT. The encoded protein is CASSRTSGRALGADTQYF.

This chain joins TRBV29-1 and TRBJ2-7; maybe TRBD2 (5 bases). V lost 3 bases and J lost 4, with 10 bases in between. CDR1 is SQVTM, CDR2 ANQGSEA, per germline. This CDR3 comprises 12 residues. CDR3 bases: TGCAGCGTTGAGGTGAAGCGGTACGAGCAGTACTTC. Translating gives CSVEVKRYEQYF.

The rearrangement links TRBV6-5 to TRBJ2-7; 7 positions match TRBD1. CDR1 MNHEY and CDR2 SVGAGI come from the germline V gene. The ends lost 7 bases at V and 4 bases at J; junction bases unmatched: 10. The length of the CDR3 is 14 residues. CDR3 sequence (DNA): TGTGCCAGCACCCGGGACAGCACATCATACGAGCAGTACTTC. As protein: CASTRDSTSYEQYF.

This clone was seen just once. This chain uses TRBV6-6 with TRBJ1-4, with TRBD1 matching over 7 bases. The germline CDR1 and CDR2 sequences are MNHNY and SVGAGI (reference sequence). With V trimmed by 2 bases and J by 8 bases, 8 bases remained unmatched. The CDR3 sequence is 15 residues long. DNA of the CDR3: TGTGCCAGCAGTTACCAACAGGGGAGGCAAGAAAAACTGTTTTTT. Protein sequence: CASSYQQGRQEKLFF.

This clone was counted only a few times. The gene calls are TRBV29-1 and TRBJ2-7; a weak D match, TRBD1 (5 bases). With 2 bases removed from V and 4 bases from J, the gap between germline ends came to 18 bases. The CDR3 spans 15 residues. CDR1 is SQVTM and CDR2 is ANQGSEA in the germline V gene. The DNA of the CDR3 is TGCAGCGTTGAAACCCAGGAAAGGGGCTTTTACGAGCAGTACTTC. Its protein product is CSVETQERGFYEQYF.

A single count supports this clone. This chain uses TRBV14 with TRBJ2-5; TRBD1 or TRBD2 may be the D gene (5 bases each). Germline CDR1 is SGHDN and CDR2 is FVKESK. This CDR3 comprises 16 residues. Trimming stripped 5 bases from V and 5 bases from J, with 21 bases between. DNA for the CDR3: TGTGCCAGCAGCAAAATCGGGGTCCAGGGCAAGGAGACCCAGTACTTC. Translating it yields CASSKIGVQGKETQYF. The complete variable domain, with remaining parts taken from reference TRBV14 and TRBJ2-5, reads EAGVTQFPSHSVIEKGQTVTLRCDPISGHDNLYWYRRVMGKEIKFLLHFVKESKQDESGMPNNRFLAERTGGTYSTLKVQPAELEDSGVYFCASSKIGVQGKETQYFGPGTRLLVL.

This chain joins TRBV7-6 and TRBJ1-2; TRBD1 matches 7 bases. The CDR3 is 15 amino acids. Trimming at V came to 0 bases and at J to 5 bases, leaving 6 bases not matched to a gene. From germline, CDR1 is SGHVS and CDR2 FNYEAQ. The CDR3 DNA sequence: TGTGCCAGCAGCTTAGCGGAGGGGGCCGAGTATGGCTACACCTTC. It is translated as CASSLAEGAEYGYTF.

CDR3 sequence: CASSLGLAGEVQYF. CDR3 bases: TGTGCCAGCAGCTTAGGTCTAGCGGGAGAGGTGCAGTATTTT. The chain employs TRBV7-2 and TRBJ2-3, with TRBD2 identical over 10 bases. V was clipped by 1 base and J by 11 bases; unmatched bases: 6. The germline gives CDR1 SGHTA, CDR2 FQGNSA. The CDR3 is 14 residues long. The variable domain in full, with the rest retrieved from reference TRBV7-2 and TRBJ2-3, is GAGVSQSPSNKVTEKGKDVELRCDPISGHTALYWYRQSLGQGLEFLIYFQGNSAPDKSGLPSDRFSAERTGGSVSTLTIQRTQQEDSAVYLCASSLGLAGEVQYFGPGTRLTVL.

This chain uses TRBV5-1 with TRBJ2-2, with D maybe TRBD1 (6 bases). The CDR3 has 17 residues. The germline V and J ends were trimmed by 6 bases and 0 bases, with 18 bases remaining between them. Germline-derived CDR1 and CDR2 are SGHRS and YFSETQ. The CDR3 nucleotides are TGCGCCAGCAAGGGGTCCGGGACACGGTCGAACACCGGGGAGCTGTTTTTT. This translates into CASKGSGTRSNTGELFF.

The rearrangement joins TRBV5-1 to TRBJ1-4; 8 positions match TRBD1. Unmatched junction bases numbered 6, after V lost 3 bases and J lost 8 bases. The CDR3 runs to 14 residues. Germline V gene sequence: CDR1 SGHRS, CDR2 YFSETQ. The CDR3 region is CASSSGQEGEKLFF. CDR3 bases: TGCGCCAGCAGCTCGGGACAGGAAGGGGAAAAACTGTTTTTT.

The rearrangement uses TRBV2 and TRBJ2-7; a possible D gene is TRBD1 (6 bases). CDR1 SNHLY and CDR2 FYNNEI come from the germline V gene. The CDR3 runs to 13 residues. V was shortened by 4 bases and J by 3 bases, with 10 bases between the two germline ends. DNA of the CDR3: TGTGCCAGCAGTGTAATAGGGGGCTACGAGCAGTACTTC. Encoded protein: CASSVIGGYEQYF.

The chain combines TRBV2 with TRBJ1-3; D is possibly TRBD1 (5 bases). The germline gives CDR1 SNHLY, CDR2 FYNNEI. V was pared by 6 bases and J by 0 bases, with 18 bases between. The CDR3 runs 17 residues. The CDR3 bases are TGTGCCAGCAGACTCCCCGGGGCCGACTACTCTGGAAACACCATATATTTT. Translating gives CASRLPGADYSGNTIYF.

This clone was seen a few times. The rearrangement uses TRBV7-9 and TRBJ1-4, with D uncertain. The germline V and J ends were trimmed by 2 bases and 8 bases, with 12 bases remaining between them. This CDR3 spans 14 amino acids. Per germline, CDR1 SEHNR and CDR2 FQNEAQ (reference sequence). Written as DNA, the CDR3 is TGTGCCAGCAGCTTAACCGCTCTTGAAGAAAAACTGTTTTTT. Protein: CASSLTALEEKLFF.

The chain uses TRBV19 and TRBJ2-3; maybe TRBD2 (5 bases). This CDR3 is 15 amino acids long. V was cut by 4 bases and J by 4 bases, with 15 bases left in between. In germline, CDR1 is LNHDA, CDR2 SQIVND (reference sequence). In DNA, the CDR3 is TGTGCCAGTAGTAGTTCTGGACTGGTCCCAGATACGCAGTATTTT. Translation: CASSSSGLVPDTQYF.

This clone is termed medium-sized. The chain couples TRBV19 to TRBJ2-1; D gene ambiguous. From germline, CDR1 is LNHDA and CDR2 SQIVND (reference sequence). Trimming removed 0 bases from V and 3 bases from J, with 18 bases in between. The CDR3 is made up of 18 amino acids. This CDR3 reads CASSIDRTPPPVYNEQFF. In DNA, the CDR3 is TGTGCCAGTAGTATAGACCGGACCCCGCCGCCCGTCTACAATGAGCAGTTCTTC.

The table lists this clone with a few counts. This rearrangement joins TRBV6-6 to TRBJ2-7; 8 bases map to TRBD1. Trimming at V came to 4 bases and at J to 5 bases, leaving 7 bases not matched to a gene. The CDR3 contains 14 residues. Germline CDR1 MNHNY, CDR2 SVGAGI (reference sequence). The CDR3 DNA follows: TGTGCCAGCAGTTCCCGACAGGGGAATAACGAGCAGTACTTC. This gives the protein CASSSRQGNNEQYF.

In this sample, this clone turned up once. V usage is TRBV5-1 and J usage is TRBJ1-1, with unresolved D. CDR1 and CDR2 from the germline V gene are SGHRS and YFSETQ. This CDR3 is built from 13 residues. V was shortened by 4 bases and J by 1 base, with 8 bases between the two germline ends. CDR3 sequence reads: CASSIPGNTEAFF. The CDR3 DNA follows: TGCGCCAGCAGCATACCCGGGAACACTGAAGCTTTCTTT. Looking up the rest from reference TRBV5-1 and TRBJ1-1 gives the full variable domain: KAGVTQTPRYLIKTRGQQVTLSCSPISGHRSVSWYQQTPGQGLQFLFEYFSETQRNKGNFPGRFSGRQFSNSRSEMNVSTLELGDSALYLCASSIPGNTEAFFGQGTRLTVV.

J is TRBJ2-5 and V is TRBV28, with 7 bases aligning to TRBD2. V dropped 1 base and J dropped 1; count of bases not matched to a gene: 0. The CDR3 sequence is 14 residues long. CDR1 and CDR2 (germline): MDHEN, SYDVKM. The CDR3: CASSLLAGQETQYF. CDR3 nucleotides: TGTGCCAGCAGTTTATTAGCGGGCCAAGAGACCCAGTACTTC.

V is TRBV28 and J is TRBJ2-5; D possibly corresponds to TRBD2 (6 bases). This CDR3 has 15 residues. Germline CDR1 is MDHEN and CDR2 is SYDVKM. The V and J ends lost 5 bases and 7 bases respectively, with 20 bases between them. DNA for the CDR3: TGTGCCAGCAGTCTCCCCGGGAGTCCTCTAGGGACCCAGTACTTC. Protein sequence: CASSLPGSPLGTQYF.

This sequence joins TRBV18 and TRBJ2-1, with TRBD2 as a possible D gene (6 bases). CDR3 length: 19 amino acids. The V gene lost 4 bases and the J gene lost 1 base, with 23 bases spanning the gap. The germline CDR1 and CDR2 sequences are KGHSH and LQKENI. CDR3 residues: CASSLFWRDPQGSYNEQFF. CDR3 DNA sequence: TGTGCCAGCTCACTATTTTGGCGGGACCCTCAAGGGTCCTACAATGAGCAGTTCTTC.